This T cell receptor beta chain was profiled in a study of radiotherapy plus CTLA-4 blockade in lung cancer. At the level of the study: In 18% of patients, objective responses were seen; around 34% had disease control. General observations from the study: Clones of tumor-derived TCRs expanded in blood after radiotherapy plus ipilimumab.

The CDR3 consists of 15 residues. The germline V gene has CDR1 SGHVS and CDR2 FNYEAQ. Unmatched junction bases numbered 9, after V lost 6 bases and J lost 5 bases. TCRdb's table, derived via immunoSEQ multiplex PCR, lists solely in-frame clones and lacks some. The repertoire holds 45,000 to 60,000 clones, with 82% as singletons. As regards this clone: Its matching antigen is unknown.

Sequenced here: peripheral blood, sampled from a patient treated with radiotherapy plus ipilimumab. The sequence was collected from a human donor with non-small cell lung cancer who had stable disease on radiotherapy plus ipilimumab. The chain carries TRBV7-6 and TRBJ2-7; 11 positions agree with TRBD2. CDR3 nucleotides: TGTGCCAGCAGTCGCCTAGCGGGGGGAATGAACGAGCAGTACTTC. Its translation: CASSRLAGGMNEQYF.